This is a list of T cell receptor beta chains from one sample in a study of T cells in Graves' hyperthyroidism and ophthalmopathy. TCRdb itself ran the multiplex PCR reads through MiXCR, one entry per CDR3 protein. The sample includes some 620,000 distinct CDR3 sequences, around 15% of them seen just once. The sequenced material came from blood. All receptors come from a woman aged 25 to 39 with Graves' hyperthyroidism. CDR3s include the opening cysteine and the closing phenylalanine or tryptophan. A D gene is named only where the DNA matches it firmly.

v_gene	d_gene	j_gene	CDR3aa
TRBV28	NA	TRBJ2-3	CASEGEGDTQYF
TRBV2	TRBD1	TRBJ2-1	CASSEQGARQNEQFF
TRBV7-9	NA	TRBJ2-2	CASDPGQNTGELFF
TRBV28	NA	TRBJ2-4	CASSTAQGNIQYF
TRBV20-1	NA	TRBJ2-7	CSGLMGLTYEQYF
TRBV20-1	NA	TRBJ1-2	CSARGGVASYTF
TRBV5-6	NA	TRBJ2-2	CASSLFQGTGELFF
TRBV5-6	NA	TRBJ2-3	CASNGRRWGTDTQYF
TRBV6-1	TRBD2	TRBJ2-7	CASKISGSSCEQYF
TRBV12-3/TRBV12-4	NA	TRBJ1-5	CASSQTGLYQPQHF
TRBV28	NA	TRBJ2-1	CASHPGPLSSYNEQFF
TRBV12-3/TRBV12-4	NA	TRBJ2-7	CASSPDSISYEQYF
TRBV2	NA	TRBJ2-5	CPSFRQGLQQETQYF
TRBV4-1	TRBD1	TRBJ1-1	CASGQGEGPEAFF
TRBV10-3	NA	TRBJ2-7	CAISDSPVYEQYF
TRBV6-5	NA	TRBJ1-4	CASRRSREKLFF
TRBV5-1	TRBD1	TRBJ2-7	CASSLGTGQSYEQYF
TRBV28	NA	TRBJ2-3	CASSLQASRSTDTQYF
TRBV30	NA	TRBJ2-1	CAWSFLGGNEQFF
TRBV13	NA	TRBJ1-2	CASSLAAAYGYTF
TRBV6-8	TRBD2	TRBJ2-7	CASRLPWASGPRVGYEQYF
TRBV7-8	TRBD2	TRBJ2-1	CASRNGLAVDNEQFF
TRBV27	TRBD2	TRBJ2-1	CASSVAGTSPWNEQFF
TRBV12-5	NA	TRBJ1-1	CASTTYGGASTEAFF
TRBV15	NA	TRBJ1-4	CATREPGRNEKLFF
TRBV24-1	NA	TRBJ2-1	CATGNRGGNEQFF
TRBV20-1	NA	TRBJ2-7	CSARVQGRPYEQYF
TRBV12-3/TRBV12-4	NA	TRBJ2-3	CASSPPPDTDTQYF
TRBV16	NA	TRBJ1-4	CASSLRVEKLFF
TRBV10-2	TRBD2	TRBJ2-1	CASSGAGTSGNRVGYNEQFF
TRBV9	TRBD2	TRBJ2-7	CASSVGLAGGDDEQYF
TRBV7-2	TRBD1	TRBJ1-4	CASRYIGQGGEKLFF
TRBV20-1	NA	TRBJ2-7	CSARGPPRGREGAYEQYF
TRBV7-9	NA	TRBJ2-2	CASSASMGTGELFF
TRBV6-1	NA	TRBJ1-5	CASSHGTRYQPQHF
TRBV29-1	NA	TRBJ2-1	CSVYSSFNEQFF
TRBV27	NA	TRBJ2-7	CASSLYGGGWDEQYF
TRBV19	TRBD2	TRBJ2-3	CASARTSGSGTDTQYF
TRBV6-2/TRBV6-3	NA	TRBJ1-1	CASSWTDTEAFF
TRBV5-4	NA	TRBJ2-5	CASTLAIAETQYF